This paragraph covers one T cell receptor beta chain sequence. V gave up 6 bases and J gave up 0 bases; unmatched junction bases: 5. Germline V gene lookup returns CDR1 MNHNY and CDR2 SVGAGI (reference sequence). The CDR3 runs 14 residues. This sample stems from a study of technical replicates of blood from four donors. Here immunoSEQ multiplex PCR was the method, and the copy in TCRdb shows in-frame clones only, minus some. The data contain roughly 80,000 clones, approximately 91% of them seen just once; the ten biggest clones take up 0.41%. The source of this sequence is a human donor in good health. The J gene is TRBJ2-7, the V gene TRBV6-6; 7 bases fit TRBD1. The sample was T cells isolated from PBMCs. DNA of the CDR3: TGTGCCAGCAGCACTAGACAGGGCTCCTACGAGCAGTACTTC. Translating gives CASSTRQGSYEQYF.